This T cell receptor (beta chain) was retrieved from a study of cytomegalovirus exposure and HLA in healthy donors. In the study overall: Early released data comprised about 84 million unique TCRs from HLA-typed donors.

Germline-derived CDR1 and CDR2 are SGHDT and YYEEEE. V was shortened by 4 bases and J by 6 bases, with 16 bases between the two germline ends. CDR3 length: 14 amino acids. Study observations and caveats: Researchers counted about 150 TCR beta chains as cytomegalovirus-associated. Later analysis revealed greater clonal expansion in HLA-associated TCR beta chains than in equally common others.

Donors consisted of healthy bone marrow donors. The sample holds a few counts of this clone. What it recognizes is unknown. The PCR ran on 60 Vbeta and 13 Jbeta primers. Data came from immunoSEQ multiplex PCR; TCRdb stores just in-frame clones and leaves some out. The sample yields 150,000 to 200,000 clones, approximately 81% seen once. V and J are TRBV5-6 and TRBJ1-2; the D gene is possibly TRBD1 (6 bases). Specimen: PBMCs. The sequence derives from a woman aged 30 to 39 in good health and CMV-seronegative. The CDR3 spells CASSPWSRGHGYTF. CDR3 bases: TGTGCCAGCAGCCCCTGGTCCAGGGGCCATGGCTACACCTTC.